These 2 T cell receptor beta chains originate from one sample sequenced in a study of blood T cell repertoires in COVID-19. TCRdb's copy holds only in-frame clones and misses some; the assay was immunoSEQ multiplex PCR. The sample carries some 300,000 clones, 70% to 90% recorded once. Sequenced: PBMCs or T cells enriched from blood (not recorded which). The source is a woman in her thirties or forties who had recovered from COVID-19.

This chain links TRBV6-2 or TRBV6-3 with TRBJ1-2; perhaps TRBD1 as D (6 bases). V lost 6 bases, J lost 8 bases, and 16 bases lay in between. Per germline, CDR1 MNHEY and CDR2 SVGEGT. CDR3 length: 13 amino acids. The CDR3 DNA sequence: TGTGCCAGCAGCTTACAGGGAATGAGCGGCTACACCTTC. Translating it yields CASSLQGMSGYTF.

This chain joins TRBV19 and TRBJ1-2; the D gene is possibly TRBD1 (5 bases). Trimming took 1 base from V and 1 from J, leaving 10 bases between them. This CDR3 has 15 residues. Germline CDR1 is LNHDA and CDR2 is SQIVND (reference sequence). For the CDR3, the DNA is TGTGCCAGTAGTATAGGACAGTTAGATAACTATGGCTACACCTTC. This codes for CASSIGQLDNYGYTF.